Detailed here is one T cell receptor beta chain. Its target is not known. The PCR used 60 Vbeta and 13 Jbeta primers. Clones were read by immunoSEQ multiplex PCR, and TCRdb kept only the in-frame ones, dropping some. In the table there are about 190,000 clones, about 90% of which are singletons. The sample is drawn from a study of cytomegalovirus exposure and HLA in healthy donors. General observations from the study: Most of the CMV-associated TCR beta chains (in a later analysis) appeared to be HLA-restricted. Within an earlier analysis, most TCR beta V segments proved productive either about 87% or about 30% of the time. A few chains tied to CMV proved CMV antigen-specific in vitro. Upon later analysis, TCR association rates were observed to vary by HLA locus, being highest for DRB1 and lowest for HLA-C.

Losses at the gene ends were 4 bases for V and 4 bases for J; bases not matched to a gene: 3. The germline V gene has CDR1 SGHTA and CDR2 FQGNSA. This CDR3 spans 14 amino acids. The chain recombines TRBV7-2 with TRBJ2-5; 10 bases align to TRBD2. This TCR was recovered from a man under 40 in good health and CMV-seronegative. The sequenced material came from PBMCs. CDR3 sequence (DNA): TGTGCCAGCAGCTCACGGACTAGCGGAGAGACCCAGTACTTC. Translation: CASSSRTSGETQYF.